This record concerns one TCR beta chain sequence. This clonotype was seen only once. This receptor's antigen is unknown. The record has no base qualities; no much larger clone is one base away. A read on its own is weak evidence. Graves' hyperthyroidism was defined as stable when no progression to ophthalmopathy occurred over 18 months of follow-up. Hyperthyroidism patients were aged 18 to 65 years and newly diagnosed, with disease duration of less than 2 months. Any patient with an uncontrolled infection, another autoimmune disease, pregnancy or lactation was excluded. Diagnoses were based on clinical symptoms, serum thyroxine and TRAb, thyroid ultrasound and orbital computed tomography. PBMCs were isolated from about 9.1 ml of fresh peripheral blood by Ficoll-Paque density gradient centrifugation. Trizol reagent was used to extract total RNA, and RNA quality was then checked on an Agilent 2100 Bioanalyzer.

TCR beta CDR3 regions were amplified from RNA transcripts. A first-round RT-PCR of the TCR CDR3 used the HTBI primer set with the Qiagen OneStep RT-PCR kit. A second multiplex PCR round built the libraries, followed by size selection and purification. Sequencing of the libraries was done on an Illumina HiSeq2000 using paired-end 100 bp reads. Under the source paper's analysis protocol: SOAPnuke was used to process the raw data, throwing out any read that contained adapters or uncalled bases, had a mean Phred below 15, or lacked an exact constant-primer or identifier match. COPE v1.2.5 was used to merge high-quality paired reads, and clonotypes were defined as unique nucleotide sequences. Clonotypes were aligned to IMGT TRBV, TRBD and TRBJ reference segments using MiTCR v1.1. Only V-J combinations with frequency above 0.0001, covering about 99% of repertoires, were analysed. The TCS score was defined as the ratio of F50 (clonal expansion) to E x V (chaos), calculated using BLOSUM62-based TCRdist between CDR3 peptides within each V-J. Welch's t-statistics and random forest reduced around 520 V-J features to 13, which were used in a naive Bayes classifier (R e1071). Clones were called with MiXCR by TCRdb after fastp trimmed the public reads at Q25, and only in-frame beta chains were retained. Identical CDR3 proteins give one entry, which carries the most common genes and DNA. The V and J calls come from TCRdb's annotation, not from the publication. Here the sample has roughly 380,000 distinct CDR3 sequences; about 15% occur a single time. Of the sample, approximately 9.9% is held by the ten largest clones.

V ends up 6 bases short and J 7 bases short, with an unmatched junction base count of 8. Including cysteine and phenylalanine, the CDR3 has 16 amino acids. The retained sequence is limited to the CDR3, 48 bases, with the frame set at the first base. The germline V gene (reference sequence) sets CDR1 to SEHNR and CDR2 to FQNEAQ. The sample is drawn from a study of T cells in Graves' hyperthyroidism and ophthalmopathy (dated by TCRdb to about 2019). Notes on the research overall: Peripheral blood samples were taken at initial diagnosis, before any treatment was given. In about 6 Graves' hyperthyroidism patients, the study also compared T-cell repertoires from thyroid tissue with T-cell repertoires from blood. The approximately 98 discovery patients were randomly divided into training and test sets at a 7:3 ratio. After blood sampling, hyperthyroidism patients were treated with methimazole at a starting dose of 30 mg daily, and ophthalmopathy patients were treated with high-dose intravenous methylprednisolone. Prospective prediction of ophthalmopathy was tested in an independent validation cohort consisting of 18 to 20 hyperthyroidism patients and approximately 16 patients who later progressed to ophthalmopathy. To identify distinguishing TCR V-J signatures, a discovery cohort of some 99 patients was used, comprising 43 with Graves' ophthalmopathy and approximately 57 with stable Graves' hyperthyroidism. The paper describes TCR Vbeta CDR3 sequencing of about 140 peripheral blood samples, made up of 43 ophthalmopathy patients, around 78 hyperthyroidism patients and roughly 17 progressor patients. Study-wide conclusions, independent of this receptor: Sample size was not statistically predetermined, and investigators were not blinded to group allocation. In validation, the model predicted progression to ophthalmopathy with around 71% sensitivity and roughly 75% specificity, a median of 6.5 months before onset. A model built on a 13 V-J signature distinguished ophthalmopathy from stable hyperthyroidism, reaching about 89% sensitivity and 81.08% specificity in cross-validation and 80%/75% in testing. Blood samples also contained most of the expanded thyroid clonotypes (frequency above 0.001), which suggests that blood repertoires may reflect thyroid immune responses.

The receptor comes from a woman in her sixties or seventies with Graves' hyperthyroidism. The chain was built from TRBV7-9 and TRBJ2-1; TRBD2 lines up with 14 middle nucleotides. Input material: blood. The CDR3 here reads CASSSGTSGSGNEQFF. At the DNA level, the sequence is TGTGCCAGCAGTAGTGGGACTAGCGGGAGTGGGAATGAGCAGTTCTTC. This CDR3, with the reference TRBV7-9 and TRBJ2-1 proteins standing in past its ends, gives the full variable domain DTGVSQNPRHKITKRGQNVTFRCDPISEHNRLYWYRQTLGQGPEFLTYFQNEAQLEKSRLLSDRFSAERPKGSFSTLEIQRTEQGDSAMYLCASSSGTSGSGNEQFFGPGTRLTVL.